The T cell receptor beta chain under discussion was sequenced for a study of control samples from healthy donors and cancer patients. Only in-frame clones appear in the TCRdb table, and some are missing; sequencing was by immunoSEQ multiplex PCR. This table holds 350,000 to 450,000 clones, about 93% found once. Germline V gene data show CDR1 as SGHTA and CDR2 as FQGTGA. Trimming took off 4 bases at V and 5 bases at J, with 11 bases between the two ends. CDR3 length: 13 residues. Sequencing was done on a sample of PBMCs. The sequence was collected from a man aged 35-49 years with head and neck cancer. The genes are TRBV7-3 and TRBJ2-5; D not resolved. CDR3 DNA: TGTGCCAGCAGCTACTCTATTTGGGAGACCCAGTACTTC. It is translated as CASSYSIWETQYF.